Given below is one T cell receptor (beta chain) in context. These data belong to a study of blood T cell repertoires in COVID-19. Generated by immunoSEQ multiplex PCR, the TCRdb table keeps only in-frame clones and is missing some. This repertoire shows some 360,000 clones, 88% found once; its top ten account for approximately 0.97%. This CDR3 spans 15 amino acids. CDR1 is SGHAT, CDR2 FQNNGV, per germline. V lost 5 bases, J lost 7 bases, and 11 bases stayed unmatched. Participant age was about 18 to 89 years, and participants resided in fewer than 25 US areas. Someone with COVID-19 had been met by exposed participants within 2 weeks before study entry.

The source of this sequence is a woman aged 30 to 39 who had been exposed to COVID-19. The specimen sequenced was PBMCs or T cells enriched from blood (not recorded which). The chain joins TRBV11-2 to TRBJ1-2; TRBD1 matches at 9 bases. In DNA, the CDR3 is TGTGCCAGCAGCCCCAGTAGCTTGACAGGGGGTGGCTACACCTTC. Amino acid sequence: CASSPSSLTGGGYTF.